This T cell receptor beta chain stems from a study of T cells in narcolepsy. Findings of the study overall: Reportedly, autoreactive clonotypes were serially detected in patients' blood but not controls'. Some memory CD4+ repertoires had no autoreactive clone sequences. Autoreactive HCRT-specific and TRIB2-specific clonotypes were marked in same-patient CSF-versus-blood CD4+ comparisons.

Comment on this clone: Its target is not known.

Generated by immunoSEQ multiplex PCR, the TCRdb table keeps only in-frame clones and is missing some. The sample has about 20,000 clones, about 80% seen once. There are 14 residues in the CDR3. The germline CDR1 and CDR2 sequences are MNHEY and SVGAGI. V lost 8 bases to trimming and J lost 6 bases, with 20 bases between them. The TCR originated in a human donor in good health. The chain joins TRBV6-5 to TRBJ2-7; a weak D match, TRBD2 (7 bases). Specimen: memory (CD45RA-) CD4+ T cells from blood. The CDR3 DNA sequence: TGTGCCAGCGGGAGATTGGGGGGGGCTGTCGAGCAGTACTTC. Translation gives CASGRLGGAVEQYF.